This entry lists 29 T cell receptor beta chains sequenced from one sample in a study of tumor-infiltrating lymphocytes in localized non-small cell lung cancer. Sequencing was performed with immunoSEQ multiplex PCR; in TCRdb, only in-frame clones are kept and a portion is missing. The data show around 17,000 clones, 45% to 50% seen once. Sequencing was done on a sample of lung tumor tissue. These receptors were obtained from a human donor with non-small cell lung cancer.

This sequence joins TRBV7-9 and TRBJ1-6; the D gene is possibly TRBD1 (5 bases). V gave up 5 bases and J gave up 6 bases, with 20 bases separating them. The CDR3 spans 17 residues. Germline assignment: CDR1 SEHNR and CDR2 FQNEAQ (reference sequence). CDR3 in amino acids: CASSKRLDTKPNSPLHF. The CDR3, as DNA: TGTGCCAGCAGCAAGAGGTTGGACACGAAACCTAATTCACCCCTCCACTTT.

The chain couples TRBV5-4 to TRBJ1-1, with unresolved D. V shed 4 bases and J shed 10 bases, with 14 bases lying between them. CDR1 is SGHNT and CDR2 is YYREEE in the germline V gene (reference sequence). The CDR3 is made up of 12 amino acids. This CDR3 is CASSHDTGGAFF. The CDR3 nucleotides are TGTGCCAGCAGCCATGATACGGGAGGAGCTTTCTTT.

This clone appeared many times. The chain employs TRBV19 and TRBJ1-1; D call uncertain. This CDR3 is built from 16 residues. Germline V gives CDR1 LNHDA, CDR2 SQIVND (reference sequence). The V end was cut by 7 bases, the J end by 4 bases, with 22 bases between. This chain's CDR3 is CASKVGLTIFGTEAFF. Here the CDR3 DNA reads TGTGCCAGTAAGGTGGGCCTCACGATTTTCGGCACTGAAGCTTTCTTT.

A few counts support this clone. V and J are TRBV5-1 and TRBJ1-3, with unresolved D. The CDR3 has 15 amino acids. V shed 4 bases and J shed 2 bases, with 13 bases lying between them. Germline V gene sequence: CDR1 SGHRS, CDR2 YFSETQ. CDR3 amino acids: CASSPTRTTGNTIYF. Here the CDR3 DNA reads TGCGCCAGCAGCCCAACCCGGACGACTGGAAACACCATATATTTT.

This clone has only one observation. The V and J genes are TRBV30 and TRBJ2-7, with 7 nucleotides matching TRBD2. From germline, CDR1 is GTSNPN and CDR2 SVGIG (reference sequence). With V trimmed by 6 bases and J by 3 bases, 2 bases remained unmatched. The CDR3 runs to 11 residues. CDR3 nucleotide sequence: TGTGCCTGCCGCGGGGGCTACGAGCAGTACTTC. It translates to CACRGGYEQYF.

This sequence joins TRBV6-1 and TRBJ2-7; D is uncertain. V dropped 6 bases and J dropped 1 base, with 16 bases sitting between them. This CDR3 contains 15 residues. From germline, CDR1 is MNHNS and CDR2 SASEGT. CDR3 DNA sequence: TGTGCCAGCAGCCCAGAAGGTCACACATCCTACGAGCAGTACTTC. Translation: CASSPEGHTSYEQYF.

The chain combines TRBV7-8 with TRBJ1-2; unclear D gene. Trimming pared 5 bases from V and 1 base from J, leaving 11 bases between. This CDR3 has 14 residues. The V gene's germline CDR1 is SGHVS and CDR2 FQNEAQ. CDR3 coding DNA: TGTGCCAGCAGCACCACCGGGAATAACTATGGCTACACCTTC. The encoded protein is CASSTTGNNYGYTF.

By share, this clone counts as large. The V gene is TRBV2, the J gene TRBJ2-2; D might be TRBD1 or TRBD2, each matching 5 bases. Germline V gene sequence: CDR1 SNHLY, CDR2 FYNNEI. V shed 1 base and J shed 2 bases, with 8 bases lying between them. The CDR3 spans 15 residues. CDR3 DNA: TGTGCCAGCAGTGAAGAGGGGACCAACACCGGGGAGCTGTTTTTT. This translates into CASSEEGTNTGELFF.

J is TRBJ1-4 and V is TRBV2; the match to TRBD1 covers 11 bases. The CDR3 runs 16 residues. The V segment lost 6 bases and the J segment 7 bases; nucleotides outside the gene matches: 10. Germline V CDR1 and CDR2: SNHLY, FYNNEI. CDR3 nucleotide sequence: TGTGCCAGCAGCCAATTTGGACAGGGGGCCAGTGAAAAACTGTTTTTT. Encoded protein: CASSQFGQGASEKLFF.

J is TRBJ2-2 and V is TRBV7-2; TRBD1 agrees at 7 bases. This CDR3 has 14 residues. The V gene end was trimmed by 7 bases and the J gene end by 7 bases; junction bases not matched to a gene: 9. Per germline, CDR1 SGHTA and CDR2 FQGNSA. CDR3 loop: CASIPGGFGGELFF. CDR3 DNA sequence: TGTGCCAGCATCCCAGGGGGTTTTGGCGGGGAGCTGTTTTTT.

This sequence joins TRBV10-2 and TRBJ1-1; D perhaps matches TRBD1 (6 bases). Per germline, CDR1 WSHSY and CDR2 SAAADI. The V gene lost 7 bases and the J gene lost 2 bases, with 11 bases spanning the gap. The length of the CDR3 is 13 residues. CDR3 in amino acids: CASTMDRNTEAFF. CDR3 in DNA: TGCGCCAGCACCATGGACAGAAACACTGAAGCTTTCTTT.

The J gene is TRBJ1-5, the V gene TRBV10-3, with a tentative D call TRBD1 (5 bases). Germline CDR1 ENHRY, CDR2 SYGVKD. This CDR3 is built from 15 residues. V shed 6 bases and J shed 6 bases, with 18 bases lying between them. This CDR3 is CAISEGRSTSQPQHF. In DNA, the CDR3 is TGTGCCATCAGCGAGGGGCGGTCGACAAGTCAGCCCCAGCATTTT.

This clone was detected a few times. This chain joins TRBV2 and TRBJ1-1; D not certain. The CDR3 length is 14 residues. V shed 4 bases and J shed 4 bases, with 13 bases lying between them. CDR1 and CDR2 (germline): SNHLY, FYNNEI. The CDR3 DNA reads TGTGCCAGCAGTGGCATCTCAGGTTCCACTGAAGCTTTCTTT. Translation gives CASSGISGSTEAFF. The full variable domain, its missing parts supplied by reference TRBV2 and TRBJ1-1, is EPEVTQTPSHQVTQMGQEVILRCVPISNHLYFYWYRQILGQKVEFLVSFYNNEISEKSEIFDDQFSVERPDGSNFTLKIRSTKLEDSAMYFCASSGISGSTEAFFGQGTRLTVV.

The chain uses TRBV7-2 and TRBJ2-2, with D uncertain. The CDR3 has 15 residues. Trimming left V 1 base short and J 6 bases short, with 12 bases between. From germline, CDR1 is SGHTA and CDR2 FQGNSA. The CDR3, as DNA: TGTGCCAGCAGCTTAGGCTACCCTTGGGCCGGGGAGCTGTTTTTT. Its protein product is CASSLGYPWAGELFF.

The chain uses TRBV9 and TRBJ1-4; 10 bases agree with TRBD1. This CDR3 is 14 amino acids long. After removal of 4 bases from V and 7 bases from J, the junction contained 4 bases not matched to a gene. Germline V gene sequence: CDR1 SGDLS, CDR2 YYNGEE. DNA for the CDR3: TGTGCCAGCAGCCCAGGGACAGGGGTTGAAAAACTGTTTTTT. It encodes CASSPGTGVEKLFF.

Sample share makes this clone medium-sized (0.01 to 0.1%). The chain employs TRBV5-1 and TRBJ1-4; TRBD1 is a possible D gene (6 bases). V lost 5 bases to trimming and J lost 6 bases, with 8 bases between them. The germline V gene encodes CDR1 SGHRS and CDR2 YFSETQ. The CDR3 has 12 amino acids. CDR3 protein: CASRQGDEKLFF. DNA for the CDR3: TGCGCCAGCAGACAGGGTGATGAAAAACTGTTTTTT.

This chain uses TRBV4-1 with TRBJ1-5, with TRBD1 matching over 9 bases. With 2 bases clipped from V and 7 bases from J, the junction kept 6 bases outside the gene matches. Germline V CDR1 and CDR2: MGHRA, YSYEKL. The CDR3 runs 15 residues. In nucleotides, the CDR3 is TGCGCCAGCAGCCAAAGGTCGGGACAGGGACAGCCCCAGCATTTT. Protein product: CASSQRSGQGQPQHF.

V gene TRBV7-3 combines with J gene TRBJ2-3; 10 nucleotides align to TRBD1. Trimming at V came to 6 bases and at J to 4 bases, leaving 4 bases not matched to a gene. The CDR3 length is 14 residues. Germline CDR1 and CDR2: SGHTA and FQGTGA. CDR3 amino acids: CASSWTGGSDTQYF. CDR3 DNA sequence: TGTGCCAGCAGTTGGACAGGGGGGTCAGATACGCAGTATTTT.

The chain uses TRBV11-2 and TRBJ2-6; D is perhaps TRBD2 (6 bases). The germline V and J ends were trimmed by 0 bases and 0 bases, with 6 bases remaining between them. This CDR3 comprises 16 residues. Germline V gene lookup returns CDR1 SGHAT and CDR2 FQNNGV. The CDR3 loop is CASSLEAGSGANVLTF. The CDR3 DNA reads TGTGCCAGCAGCTTAGAAGCGGGCTCTGGGGCCAACGTCCTGACTTTC.

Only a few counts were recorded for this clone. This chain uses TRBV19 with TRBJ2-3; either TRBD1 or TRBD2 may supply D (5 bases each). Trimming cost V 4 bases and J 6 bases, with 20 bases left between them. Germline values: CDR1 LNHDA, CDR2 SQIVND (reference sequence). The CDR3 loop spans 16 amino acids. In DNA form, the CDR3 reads TGTGCCAGTAGTACCCCCCGACGGGGTGCAGGGGATACGCAGTATTTT. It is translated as CASSTPRRGAGDTQYF.

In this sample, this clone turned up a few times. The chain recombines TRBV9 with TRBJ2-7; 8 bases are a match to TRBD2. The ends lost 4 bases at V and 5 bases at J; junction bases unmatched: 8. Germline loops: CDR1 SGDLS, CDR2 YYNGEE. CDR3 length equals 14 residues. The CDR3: CASSFDGGVDEQYF. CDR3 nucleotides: TGTGCCAGCAGCTTCGACGGGGGGGTGGACGAGCAGTACTTC.

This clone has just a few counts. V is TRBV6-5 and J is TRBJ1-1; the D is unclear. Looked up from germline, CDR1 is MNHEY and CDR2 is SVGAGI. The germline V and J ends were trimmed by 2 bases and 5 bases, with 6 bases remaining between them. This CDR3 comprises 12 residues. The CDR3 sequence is CASSYRVTEAFF. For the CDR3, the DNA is TGTGCCAGCAGTTACAGGGTGACTGAAGCTTTCTTT.

CDR3 DNA sequence: TGTGCCAGCAGCCCCCAGGCGAGCTCCTATAATTCACCCCTCCACTTT. It codes for CASSPQASSYNSPLHF. J is TRBJ1-6 and V is TRBV9, with unresolved D. The V end lost 4 bases, the J end lost 0 bases, and 11 bases lay between the germline ends. This CDR3 spans 16 amino acids. Germline V gives CDR1 SGDLS, CDR2 YYNGEE.

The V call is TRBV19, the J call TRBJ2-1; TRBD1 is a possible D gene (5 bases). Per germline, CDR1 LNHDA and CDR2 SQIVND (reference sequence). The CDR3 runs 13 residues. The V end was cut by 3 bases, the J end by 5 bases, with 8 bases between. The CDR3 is CASSIDRNNEQFF. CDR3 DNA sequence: TGTGCCAGTAGTATTGACAGAAACAATGAGCAGTTCTTC.

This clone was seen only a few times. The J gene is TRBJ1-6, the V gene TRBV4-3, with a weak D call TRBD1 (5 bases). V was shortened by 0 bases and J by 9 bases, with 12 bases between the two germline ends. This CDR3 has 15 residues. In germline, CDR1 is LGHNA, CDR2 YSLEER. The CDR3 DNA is TGCGCCAGCAGCCAAGACAGGCCCGGGGGTTCACCCCTCCACTTT. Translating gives CASSQDRPGGSPLHF.

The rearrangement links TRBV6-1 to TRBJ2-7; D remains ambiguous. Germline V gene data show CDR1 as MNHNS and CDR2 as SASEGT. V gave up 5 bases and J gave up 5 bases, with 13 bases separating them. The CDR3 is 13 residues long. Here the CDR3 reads CASSYRSLDEQYF. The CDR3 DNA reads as TGTGCCAGCAGTTATCGCTCCCTTGACGAGCAGTACTTC.

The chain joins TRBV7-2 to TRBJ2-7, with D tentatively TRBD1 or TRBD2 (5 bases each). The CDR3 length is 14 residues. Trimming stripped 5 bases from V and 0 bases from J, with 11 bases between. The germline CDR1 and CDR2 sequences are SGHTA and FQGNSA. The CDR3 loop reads CASSGGSGSYEQYF. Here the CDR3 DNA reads TGTGCCAGCAGCGGGGGATCGGGCTCCTACGAGCAGTACTTC.

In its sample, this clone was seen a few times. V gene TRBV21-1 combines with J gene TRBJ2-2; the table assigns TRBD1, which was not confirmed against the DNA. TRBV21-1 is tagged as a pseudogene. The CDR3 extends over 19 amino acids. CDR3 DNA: TGTGCCAGCAGCAAAGGAGGAATACCGGGACAGGTGAACACCGGGGAGCTGTTTTTT. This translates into CASSKGGIPGQVNTGELFF.

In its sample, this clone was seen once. The CDR3 bases are TGCGCCAGCAGCCAAGACAGGGGGCTTGAGCAGTTCTTC. It encodes CASSQDRGLEQFF. This rearrangement joins TRBV4-1 to TRBJ2-1; 8 bases align to TRBD1. Germline CDR1 reads MGHRA; CDR2 reads YSYEKL. Trimming cost V 0 bases and J 9 bases; bases outside gene matches: 1. The CDR3 totals 13 residues.